The entry below describes one T cell receptor (beta chain). The antigen is not known. This record belongs to a study of vaccination and CD4 T cells after COVID-19. Study-wide context: Six men and four women formed the convalescents, two being Hispanic. Samples taken post-COVID came a median around 100 days after diagnosis, ranging from 35 to 161.

The Oncomine TCR Beta short-read assay was applied to DNA of cultured CD4+ T cells. TCRdb reprocessed the PCR reads with MiXCR, giving one entry per CDR3 protein. This table has over 20,000 distinct CDR3 sequences, less than 40% appearing once. CDR3 length: 13 residues. V gave up 0 bases and J gave up 8 bases; unmatched junction bases: 1. Per the germline V gene, CDR1 is LNHNV and CDR2 is YYDKDF (reference sequence). The time point denotes: late sampling 161 to 241 days after vaccination in a few convalescent patients. The treatment: approximately 9-day PBMC culture with coronavirus spike peptide pools or control peptides (ViraFEST assay). TCRs were sequenced by ViraFEST after antigen-specific T cells had been expanded with peptide pools.

The source was CD4+ T cells from blood, cultured in vitro, collected about 7 months after SARS-CoV-2 vaccination. The origin of this receptor is a human donor who had recovered from COVID-19. The V call is TRBV15, the J call TRBJ2-1, with 7 bases fitting TRBD1. As DNA, the CDR3 is TGTGCCACCAGCAGAGAACAGGGGTATGAGCAGTTCTTC. Its protein is CATSREQGYEQFF.